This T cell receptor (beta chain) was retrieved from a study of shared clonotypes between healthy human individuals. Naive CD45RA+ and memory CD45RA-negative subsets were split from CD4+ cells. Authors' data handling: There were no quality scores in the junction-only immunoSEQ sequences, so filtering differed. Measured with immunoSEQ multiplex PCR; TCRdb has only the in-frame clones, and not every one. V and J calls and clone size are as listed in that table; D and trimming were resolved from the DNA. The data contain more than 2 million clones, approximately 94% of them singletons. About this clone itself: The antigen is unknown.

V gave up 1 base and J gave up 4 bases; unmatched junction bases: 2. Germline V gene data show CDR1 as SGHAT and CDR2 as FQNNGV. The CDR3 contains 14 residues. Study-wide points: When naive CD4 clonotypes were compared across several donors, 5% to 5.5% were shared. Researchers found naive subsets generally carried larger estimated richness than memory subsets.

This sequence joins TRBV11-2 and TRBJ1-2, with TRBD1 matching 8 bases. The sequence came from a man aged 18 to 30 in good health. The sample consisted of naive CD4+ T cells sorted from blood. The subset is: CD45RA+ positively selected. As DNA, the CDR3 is TGTGCCAGCAGCTTAGCAGGGGGCATCTATGGCTACACCTTC. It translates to CASSLAGGIYGYTF.